These 21 T cell receptor beta chains were all obtained from the same sample, sequenced in a study of shared clonotypes between healthy human individuals. Repertoires were generated with immunoSEQ multiplex PCR, while TCRdb's copy carries only in-frame clones and drops some. The sample shows 2,100,000 or so clones, 90% to 97% of them seen only once. Sequencing used naive CD4+ T cells sorted from blood. Specified subset: CD45RA+ positively selected. The source of these receptors is a young man in good health.

V usage is TRBV6-4 and J usage is TRBJ2-3; D perhaps matches TRBD1 (5 bases). Between the trimmed V and J ends, which lost 2 bases and 4 bases, there was a span of 16 bases. Germline CDR1 MRHNA, CDR2 SNTAGT. The CDR3 consists of 16 residues. DNA for the CDR3: TGTGCCAGCAGTGACCAGGGCGGCAGGGCAGCAGATACGCAGTATTTT. This translates into CASSDQGGRAADTQYF.

The chain recombines TRBV5-1 with TRBJ2-3, with 13 bases lining up with TRBD2. Germline V lookup: CDR1 SGHRS, CDR2 YFSETQ. The CDR3 has 18 amino acids. The V and J ends lost 4 bases and 1 base, in that order; junction bases with no gene match: 9. The CDR3, as DNA: TGCGCCAGCAGCCAAAGACTAGCGGGGGGCGTCGGCACAGATACGCAGTATTTT. It yields the protein CASSQRLAGGVGTDTQYF.

The chain is built from TRBV6-5 and TRBJ2-7; possibly TRBD2 for D (6 bases). Per the germline V gene, CDR1 is MNHEY and CDR2 is SVGAGI. V lost 4 bases to trimming and J lost 6 bases, with 16 bases between them. The CDR3 has 14 residues. The CDR3 reads CASSSEGGTFEQYF. CDR3 nucleotides: TGTGCCAGCAGTTCAGAGGGAGGCACCTTCGAGCAGTACTTC.

The chain employs TRBV21-1 and TRBJ2-7; the table names TRBD1, a call not compared with the DNA. TRBV21-1 corresponds to a pseudogene. The CDR3 has 15 residues. The CDR3 protein is CASSKLTLSSYEQYF. The CDR3 region has the DNA TGTGCCAGCAGCAAACTGACACTTAGCTCCTACGAGCAGTACTTC.

V and J are TRBV4-1 and TRBJ1-5; maybe TRBD1 (6 bases). Trimming took 4 bases from V and 2 from J, leaving 18 bases between them. Germline-derived CDR1 and CDR2 are MGHRA and YSYEKL. The CDR3 is 17 amino acids. The CDR3 reads CASSRILRGDGNQPQHF. CDR3 nucleotide sequence: TGCGCCAGCAGCCGAATCCTTAGGGGGGATGGCAATCAGCCCCAGCATTTT.

The chain links TRBV7-2 to TRBJ1-2, with D possibly being TRBD1 (6 bases). V lost 5 bases and J 6 bases, leaving 16 bases between the germline ends. Germline CDR1 and CDR2: SGHTA and FQGNSA. The CDR3 consists of 14 residues. CDR3 DNA: TGTGCCAGCAGCCCGCCCGGACAGCCTCATGGCTACACCTTC. Translation: CASSPPGQPHGYTF. The variable domain in full, with the rest retrieved from reference TRBV7-2 and TRBJ1-2, is GAGVSQSPSNKVTEKGKDVELRCDPISGHTALYWYRQSLGQGLEFLIYFQGNSAPDKSGLPSDRFSAERTGGSVSTLTIQRTQQEDSAVYLCASSPPGQPHGYTFGSGTRLTVV.

As regards this clone: This sample also contains other DNA sequences that code for the same CDR3. The chain links TRBV7-2 to TRBJ1-5; D unresolved. The CDR3 extends over 13 amino acids. The V end was cut by 0 bases, the J end by 4 bases, with 4 bases between. Germline lookup yields CDR1 SGHTA and CDR2 FQGNSA. This CDR3 reads CASSLARNQPQHF. The CDR3 bases are TGTGCCAGCAGCTTAGCGCGGAATCAGCCCCAGCATTTT.

The V call is TRBV5-1, the J call TRBJ2-1; 9 bases are shared with TRBD2. The V segment lost 3 bases and the J segment 0 bases; nucleotides outside the gene matches: 13. Germline values: CDR1 SGHRS, CDR2 YFSETQ. The CDR3 is made up of 19 amino acids. CDR3 loop: CASSWIGSGSASSYNEQFF. As DNA, the CDR3 is TGCGCCAGCAGCTGGATTGGTAGCGGGAGCGCGAGCTCCTACAATGAGCAGTTCTTC.

The DNA of the CDR3 is TGTGCCAGCAGTCAACCCCAATGGGGTGGTACTGAAGCTTTCTTT. Its protein product is CASSQPQWGGTEAFF. V gene TRBV28 combines with J gene TRBJ1-1; D gene ambiguous. Germline values: CDR1 MDHEN, CDR2 SYDVKM. There are 15 residues in the CDR3. V gave up 5 bases and J gave up 5 bases, with 18 bases separating them.

V and J are TRBV5-1 and TRBJ2-7, with unresolved D. Germline CDR1 reads SGHRS; CDR2 reads YFSETQ. Trimming pared 0 bases from V and 4 bases from J, leaving 8 bases between. The CDR3 spans 13 residues. For the CDR3, the DNA is TGCGCCAGCAGCTTGGAGCCCGAATACGAGCAGTACTTC. It translates to CASSLEPEYEQYF.

The chain links TRBV28 to TRBJ1-2; TRBD1 agrees at 9 bases. The CDR3 loop spans 15 amino acids. Germline CDR1 MDHEN, CDR2 SYDVKM. Germline trimming cut 3 bases from V and 4 bases from J; bases unmatched to any gene: 6. CDR3 bases: TGTGCCAGCAGTTTTAGGGACAGGGAGTCCTATGGCTACACCTTC. Translating gives CASSFRDRESYGYTF.

The V and J genes are TRBV5-1 and TRBJ1-1; 8 bases are shared with TRBD1. CDR3 length equals 18 residues. Germline V lookup: CDR1 SGHRS, CDR2 YFSETQ. The V segment lost 0 bases and the J segment 0 bases; nucleotides outside the gene matches: 10. The CDR3 DNA follows: TGCGCCAGCAGCTTGGAGCACCGGGACAGGAGAATGAACACTGAAGCTTTCTTT. Translated: CASSLEHRDRRMNTEAFF.

The chain employs TRBV4-2 and TRBJ1-5, with 11 bases identical to TRBD1. There are 19 residues in the CDR3. V lost 2 bases, J lost 2 bases, and 11 bases stayed unmatched. CDR1 and CDR2 (germline): LGHNA, YNFKEQ. The CDR3 protein is CASSQRVGQGVDGNQPQHF. CDR3 in DNA: TGTGCCAGCAGCCAACGCGTGGGACAGGGGGTAGATGGCAATCAGCCCCAGCATTTT.

The chain combines TRBV5-1 with TRBJ2-3, with TRBD2 identical over 12 bases. CDR1 and CDR2 (germline): SGHRS, YFSETQ. V lost 3 bases and J lost 2; bases outside the gene matches: 10. The CDR3 runs to 18 residues. The CDR3 is CASSSNPRLAGVTDTQYF. Here the CDR3 DNA reads TGCGCCAGCAGCTCGAATCCTAGACTAGCGGGGGTCACAGATACGCAGTATTTT.

The V and J genes are TRBV2 and TRBJ2-1; 9 bases fit TRBD1. The V gene end was trimmed by 6 bases and the J gene end by 2 bases; junction bases not matched to a gene: 8. This CDR3 contains 16 residues. Germline V gene sequence: CDR1 SNHLY, CDR2 FYNNEI. The CDR3 protein is CASRTGTGKTYNEQFF. The CDR3 nucleotides are TGTGCCAGCAGGACAGGGACAGGGAAAACCTACAATGAGCAGTTCTTC.

J is TRBJ2-7 and V is TRBV2, with 12 bases lining up with TRBD2. The CDR3 has 17 residues. From germline, CDR1 is SNHLY and CDR2 FYNNEI. J was trimmed by 0 bases and V by 7 bases; bases with no gene match: 10. The CDR3 DNA follows: TGTGCCAGCACTAGGCCAAGGGGACTAGCGGGCTCCTACGAGCAGTACTTC. It translates to CASTRPRGLAGSYEQYF.

The J gene is TRBJ2-2, the V gene TRBV13; 14 positions agree with TRBD2. Trimming took 3 bases from V and 7 from J; bases not matched to a gene: 7. The CDR3 has 17 amino acids. Germline CDR1 PRHDT, CDR2 FYEKMQ (reference sequence). The CDR3 DNA follows: TGTGCCAGCAGCTTCCTGGGACTAGCGGGAGTGGACGGGGAGCTGTTTTTT. Translation gives CASSFLGLAGVDGELFF.

The chain recombines TRBV11-2 with TRBJ2-6; no firm D call. This CDR3 region has 15 residues. V shed 1 base and J shed 2 bases, with 6 bases lying between them. Germline CDR1 SGHAT, CDR2 FQNNGV. CDR3 in amino acids: CASSLAEAGANVLTF. The CDR3 coding sequence is TGTGCCAGCAGCTTAGCCGAAGCTGGGGCCAACGTCCTGACTTTC.

This chain joins TRBV2 and TRBJ2-5, with 9 positions matching TRBD2. The CDR3 spans 14 residues. Germline V lookup: CDR1 SNHLY, CDR2 FYNNEI. Losses at the gene ends were 6 bases for V and 6 bases for J; bases not matched to a gene: 8. CDR3 DNA sequence: TGTGCCAGCAGATTAGCGGGGGCCGGGAAGACCCAGTACTTC. Amino acids: CASRLAGAGKTQYF. The entire variable domain, with the rest obtained from reference TRBV2 and TRBJ2-5, is as follows: EPEVTQTPSHQVTQMGQEVILRCVPISNHLYFYWYRQILGQKVEFLVSFYNNEISEKSEIFDDQFSVERPDGSNFTLKIRSTKLEDSAMYFCASRLAGAGKTQYFGPGTRLLVL.

This rearrangement joins TRBV7-3 to TRBJ1-1; TRBD1 might be the D (5 bases). The ends were cut back, 4 bases at V and 0 bases at J, with 12 bases in the middle. Germline assignment: CDR1 SGHTA and CDR2 FQGTGA. The CDR3 length is 15 residues. CDR3 DNA: TGTGCCAGCAGCTCCGGGGGACGGATGAACACTGAAGCTTTCTTT. It codes for CASSSGGRMNTEAFF.

The rearrangement links TRBV11-2 to TRBJ2-7; 10 bases are a match to TRBD1. CDR1 is SGHAT, CDR2 FQNNGV, per germline. V dropped 5 bases and J dropped 4; count of bases not matched to a gene: 11. The length of the CDR3 is 16 residues. The CDR3 sequence: CASSARSGTGAYEQYF. For the CDR3, the DNA is TGTGCCAGCAGCGCCCGTTCCGGGACAGGGGCGTACGAGCAGTACTTC.